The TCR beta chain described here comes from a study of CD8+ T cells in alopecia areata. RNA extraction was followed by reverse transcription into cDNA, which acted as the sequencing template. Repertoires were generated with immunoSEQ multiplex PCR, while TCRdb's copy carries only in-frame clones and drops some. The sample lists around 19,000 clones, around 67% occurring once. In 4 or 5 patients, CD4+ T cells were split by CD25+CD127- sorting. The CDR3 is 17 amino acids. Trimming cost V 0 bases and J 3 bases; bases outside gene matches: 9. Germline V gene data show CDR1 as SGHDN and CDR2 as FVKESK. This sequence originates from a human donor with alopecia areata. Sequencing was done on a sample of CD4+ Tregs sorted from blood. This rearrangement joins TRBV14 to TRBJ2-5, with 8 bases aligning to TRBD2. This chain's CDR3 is CASSQDYLRAGEETQYF. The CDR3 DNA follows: TGTGCCAGCAGCCAAGATTATCTCCGAGCGGGAGAAGAGACCCAGTACTTC.